This entry describes one T cell receptor (beta chain). The authors' processing: Reference gene primer amplification gave nucleated cell count estimates. The table came from immunoSEQ multiplex PCR; TCRdb's copy has only in-frame clones and leaves some out. V and J calls and clone size are given by that table; D and trimming were obtained from the DNA. There are 250,000 to 300,000 clones in the sample; approximately 82% occur only once, and 3.1% lies in the top ten. CDR3 size: 13 residues. Trimming cost V 5 bases and J 14 bases; bases outside gene matches: 12. CDR1 and CDR2 from the germline V gene are LNHDA and SQIVND (reference sequence). These data come from a study of blood T cell repertoires in COVID-19. Across the study: Acute-phase and convalescent COVID-19 samples originated in the United States, Italy and Spain. The cDNA or gDNA used as material had been derived from T cells, B-cell-depleted T cells, or PBMCs.

What was sequenced was peripheral blood. The source is a woman aged 18-29 years with acute or convalescent COVID-19. The rearrangement links TRBV19 to TRBJ1-3; TRBD1 matches at 7 bases. The CDR3 loop reads CASSATRDSLLYF. The CDR3 DNA follows: TGTGCCAGTAGTGCCACTCGGGACAGCCTCTTATATTTT.